The rows below give T cell receptor beta chains drawn from one sample of a study of kidney transplant recipient with SARS-CoV-2 infection. Each CDR3 protein gets one entry after TCRdb re-called the reads with MiXCR. Among 200,000 to 300,000 distinct CDR3 sequences listed, 25% to 30% were seen once. Material: a blood sample, obtained at baseline and on day 111 from a kidney transplant recipient. Every receptor here comes from a young adult male patient who had COVID-19 and was a kidney transplant recipient. Part of the T cells may come from the graft donor. Both conserved end residues are part of each CDR3.

>TRBJ1-2|TRBV5-8
CASRRTHPRKTYGYTF
>TRBJ2-7|TRBV11-1
CASSSPSGSLPYEQYF
>TRBJ2-2|TRBV6-4
CAIGGTSGTYRGAVF
>TRBJ2-5|TRBV20-1
CSARLLSTQYF
>TRBJ2-7|TRBV5-4
CASSLGGLRGAYEQYF
>TRBJ2-7|TRBV4-2
CASGQERVRFYEQYF
>TRBJ2-1|TRBV2
CASSESVLQGAYNEQFF
>TRBJ1-2|TRBV11-1
CASNGRIKAGKTYGYTF
>TRBJ1-2|TRBV20-1
CSARTGMGYGYTF
>TRBJ2-7|TRBV7-6
CASSFPGTGQYF
>TRBJ2-5|TRBV7-6
CANNPLLYTVQETQYF
>TRBJ1-6|TRBV5-1
CASSAGNSPLHF
>TRBJ1-4|TRBV6-5
CASRDDPLDILNEKLFF